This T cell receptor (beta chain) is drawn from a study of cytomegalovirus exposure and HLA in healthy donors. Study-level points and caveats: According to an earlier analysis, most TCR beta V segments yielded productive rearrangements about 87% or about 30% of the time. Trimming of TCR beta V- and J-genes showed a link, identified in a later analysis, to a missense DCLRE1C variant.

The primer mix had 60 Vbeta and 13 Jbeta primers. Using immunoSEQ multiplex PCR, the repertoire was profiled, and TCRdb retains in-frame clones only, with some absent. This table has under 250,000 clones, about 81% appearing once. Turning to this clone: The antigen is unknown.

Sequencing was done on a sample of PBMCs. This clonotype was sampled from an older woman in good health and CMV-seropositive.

This CDR3 reads CASSVAGSTFYEQYF. The DNA of the CDR3 is TGTGCCAGCAGCGTTGCGGGGTCAACCTTCTACGAGCAGTACTTC. The chain is built from TRBV6-1 and TRBJ2-7, with D possibly TRBD2 on 6 matching bases. The length of the CDR3 is 15 residues. Trimming cost V 6 bases and J 3 bases, with 18 bases left between them. Per germline, CDR1 MNHNS and CDR2 SASEGT.